These 20 T cell receptor beta chains were all obtained from the same sample, sequenced in a study of cytomegalovirus exposure and HLA in healthy donors. Primers for the PCR totalled 60 Vbeta and 13 Jbeta. Generated by immunoSEQ multiplex PCR, the TCRdb table keeps only in-frame clones and is missing some. The sample carries around 96,000 clones, about 75% recorded once. Sequences were obtained from PBMCs. The receptors shown here come from a young man in good health and CMV-seropositive.

The sample holds a few counts of this clone. The gene calls are TRBV5-8 and TRBJ2-7; D is possibly TRBD1 (5 bases). The CDR3 is 15 amino acids. The germline V gene encodes CDR1 SGHTS and CDR2 YDEGEE. V was pared by 0 bases and J by 1 base, with 11 bases between. The CDR3 sequence is CASSLGGAISYEQYF. The DNA for the CDR3 is TGTGCCAGCAGCTTGGGGGGCGCGATATCCTACGAGCAGTACTTC.

The table lists this clone with a few counts. J is TRBJ2-3 and V is TRBV9; 10 bases map to TRBD2. After removal of 4 bases from V and 4 bases from J, the junction contained 12 bases not matched to a gene. The CDR3 sequence is 17 residues long. Germline CDR1 reads SGDLS; CDR2 reads YYNGEE. The CDR3 loop is CASSPRGGLAGADTQYF. In DNA form, the CDR3 reads TGTGCCAGCAGCCCCCGAGGGGGGCTAGCGGGGGCAGATACGCAGTATTTT. Variable domain in full (rest from reference TRBV9 and TRBJ2-3): DSGVTQTPKHLITATGQRVTLRCSPRSGDLSVYWYQQSLDQGLQFLIQYYNGEERAKGNILERFSAQQFPDLHSELNLSSLELGDSALYFCASSPRGGLAGADTQYFGPGTRLTVL.

The rearrangement uses TRBV5-6 and TRBJ1-2; tentatively, D is TRBD1 (6 bases). The germline CDR1 and CDR2 sequences are SGHDT and YYEEEE. The V end was cut by 0 bases, the J end by 3 bases, with 9 bases between. The CDR3 runs 14 residues. CDR3 nucleotides: TGTGCCAGCAGCTTGGGCAGGGGCGACTATGGCTACACCTTC. Translated: CASSLGRGDYGYTF. The full variable domain, in which reference TRBV5-6 and TRBJ1-2 provide the parts outside the CDR3, is DAGVTQSPTHLIKTRGQQVTLRCSPKSGHDTVSWYQQALGQGPQFIFQYYEEEERQRGNFPDRFSGHQFPNYSSELNVNALLLGDSALYLCASSLGRGDYGYTFGSGTRLTVV.

The V call is TRBV5-5, the J call TRBJ2-2, with D possibly being TRBD1 (6 bases). Germline V gene sequence: CDR1 SGHKS, CDR2 YYEKEE (reference sequence). Trimming left V 0 bases short and J 4 bases short, with 13 bases between. This CDR3 is built from 16 residues. The DNA for the CDR3 is TGTGCCAGCAGCTTGGGTCAGGGGATCGCCACCGGGGAGCTGTTTTTT. As protein: CASSLGQGIATGELFF.

This rearrangement joins TRBV29-1 to TRBJ2-2; 9 bases align to TRBD1. The CDR3 is 17 residues long. With V trimmed by 0 bases and J by 2 bases, 7 bases remained unmatched. Germline CDR1 and CDR2: SQVTM and ANQGSEA. CDR3 DNA sequence: TGCAGCGTTGAAGAGATGGGGACAGGGCTTAACACCGGGGAGCTGTTTTTT. It codes for CSVEEMGTGLNTGELFF.

The chain has TRBV18 and TRBJ2-3; TRBD2 aligns across 8 bases. Germline assignment: CDR1 KGHSH and CDR2 LQKENI. This CDR3 is 20 amino acids long. J was trimmed by 0 bases and V by 3 bases; bases with no gene match: 17. The CDR3 reads CASSPLRLAQSLTSTDTQYF. The CDR3 coding sequence is TGTGCCAGCTCACCGCTCCGACTAGCGCAAAGCCTTACTAGCACAGATACGCAGTATTTT.

The chain couples TRBV29-1 to TRBJ2-2; 10 nucleotides agree with TRBD2. Germline V gene lookup returns CDR1 SQVTM and CDR2 ANQGSEA. Unmatched junction bases numbered 7, after V lost 1 base and J lost 5 bases. This CDR3 region has 16 residues. CDR3 residues: CSVEVGGAGGTGELFF. The DNA of the CDR3 is TGCAGCGTTGAAGTAGGGGGAGCGGGGGGGACCGGGGAGCTGTTTTTT.

The CDR3 region has the DNA TGTGCCAGTAGCCAAGTGGGGAAGGACAGCAGTAGTGAAAAACTGTTTTTT. Translation: CASSQVGKDSSSEKLFF. The V and J genes are TRBV19 and TRBJ1-4; D might be TRBD1 (6 bases). Between the trimmed V and J ends, which lost 6 bases and 7 bases, there was a span of 24 bases. There are 17 residues in the CDR3. In germline, CDR1 is LNHDA, CDR2 SQIVND (reference sequence).

Comments on this clone: A read error may account for a junction end that differs from germline. The chain joins TRBV7-9 to TRBJ1-6; a weak D match, TRBD1 (6 bases). Germline assignment: CDR1 SEHNR and CDR2 FQNEAQ (reference sequence). This CDR3 has 18 residues. The CDR3 region is CSSSLVLIMDSANSPLHF. The CDR3 bases are TGTTCCAGCAGCCTTGTGTTGATTATGGACAGCGCGAATTCACCCCTCCACTTT.

This clone was detected a few times. The rearrangement uses TRBV30 and TRBJ1-1, with a weak D call TRBD1 (6 bases). The CDR3 runs to 14 residues. The germline V gene encodes CDR1 GTSNPN and CDR2 SVGIG (reference sequence). Trimming took 3 bases from V and 11 from J, leaving 22 bases between them. This CDR3 is CAWSLGGGHPGAFF. The CDR3 bases are TGTGCCTGGAGCCTAGGGGGGGGACACCCTGGGGCTTTCTTT. Using reference TRBV30 and TRBJ1-1 for the parts outside the CDR3, the full variable domain is SQTIHQWPATLVQPVGSPLSLECTVEGTSNPNLYWYRQAAGRGLQLLFYSVGIGQISSEVPQNLSASRPQDRQFILSSKKLLLSDSGFYLCAWSLGGGHPGAFFGQGTRLTVV.

This clone occurred a few times. The genes are TRBV4-1 and TRBJ1-1; 10 nucleotides match TRBD1. The germline V gene encodes CDR1 MGHRA and CDR2 YSYEKL. After removal of 3 bases from V and 0 bases from J, the junction contained 7 bases not matched to a gene. CDR3 length: 17 residues. This chain's CDR3 is CASSHRDRGLLNTEAFF. For the CDR3, the DNA is TGCGCCAGCAGCCACCGGGACAGGGGTCTGTTGAACACTGAAGCTTTCTTT.

The chain combines TRBV7-2 with TRBJ1-2; D remains unclear. CDR1 and CDR2 (germline): SGHTA, FQGNSA. The CDR3 loop spans 15 amino acids. Trimming took 0 bases from V and 8 from J, leaving 16 bases between them. This CDR3 is CASSLALSGSGGYTF. The CDR3 DNA is TGTGCCAGCAGCTTAGCGCTGTCGGGGTCGGGAGGCTACACCTTC.

This clone occurred once. The V call is TRBV19, the J call TRBJ2-7; 8 nucleotides agree with TRBD2. The CDR3 extends over 13 amino acids. Trimming took 6 bases from V and 3 from J; bases not matched to a gene: 4. Per the germline V gene, CDR1 is LNHDA and CDR2 is SQIVND (reference sequence). The CDR3 DNA sequence: TGTGCCAGTAGGTTCCGGGAGGGCTACGAGCAGTACTTC. Residues: CASRFREGYEQYF.

This clone was seen a few times. The chain carries TRBV4-1 and TRBJ1-5; D unresolved. V lost 0 bases and J 3 bases, leaving 15 bases between the germline ends. The CDR3 sequence is 17 residues long. Looked up from germline, CDR1 is MGHRA and CDR2 is YSYEKL. Here the CDR3 DNA reads TGCGCCAGCAGCCAAGAGAGAGGAGGTACAGTCAATCAGCCCCAGCATTTT. It translates to CASSQERGGTVNQPQHF.

The CDR3 region is CASSGRMNTEAFF. The CDR3 nucleotides are TGTGCCAGTAGTGGTAGAATGAACACTGAAGCTTTCTTT. The V gene is TRBV19, the J gene TRBJ1-1; D gene ambiguous. Germline assignment: CDR1 LNHDA and CDR2 SQIVND (reference sequence). This CDR3 region has 13 residues. Deletions cut 5 bases from V and 0 bases from J, with 7 bases between.

The chain is built from TRBV5-5 and TRBJ2-4; D not resolved. This CDR3 region has 14 residues. Germline loops: CDR1 SGHKS, CDR2 YYEKEE (reference sequence). V was cut by 3 bases and J by 1 base, with 8 bases left in between. DNA of the CDR3: TGTGCCAGCAGCTCCCCTCTTGCCAAAAACATTCAGTACTTC. Residues: CASSSPLAKNIQYF.

The genes are TRBV7-9 and TRBJ2-5; perhaps TRBD2 as D (5 bases). CDR3 length: 16 residues. The germline CDR1 and CDR2 sequences are SEHNR and FQNEAQ (reference sequence). V lost 1 base, J lost 2 bases, and 14 bases lay in between. The CDR3 nucleotides are TGTGCCAGCAGCTTAGTACCGGCGGGTACACAAGAGACCCAGTACTTC. Its translation: CASSLVPAGTQETQYF.

The CDR3 sequence: CASSVESSGGPQYF. The CDR3 DNA reads as TGTGCCAGCAGCGTAGAGTCTAGCGGGGGCCCCCAGTATTTT. The rearrangement joins TRBV9 to TRBJ2-3; 10 bases are a match to TRBD2. CDR3 length: 14 amino acids. V was clipped by 0 bases and J by 12 bases; unmatched bases: 7. CDR1 is SGDLS, CDR2 YYNGEE, per germline.

The genes are TRBV11-2 and TRBJ2-5; TRBD1 matches at 7 bases. V was pared by 3 bases and J by 8 bases, with 6 bases of the junction left unmatched. Germline lookup yields CDR1 SGHAT and CDR2 FQNNGV. The CDR3 sequence is 13 residues long. CDR3 bases: TGTGCCAGCAGCTTTACAGGGGTCGTCACCCAGTACTTC. Its protein product is CASSFTGVVTQYF.

CDR3 amino acids: CASSIVSRGDLRNEQYF. For the CDR3, the DNA is TGTGCCAGTAGTATAGTCTCCAGGGGCGATCTCAGGAACGAGCAGTACTTC. The chain joins TRBV19 to TRBJ2-7, with TRBD1 as a possible D gene (6 bases). CDR1 and CDR2 (germline): LNHDA, SQIVND (reference sequence). Trimming pared 1 base from V and 5 bases from J, leaving 21 bases between. The CDR3 is 17 residues long.